This TCR beta chain was sequenced for a study of tumor and adjacent non-tumor tissue in lung cancer. The library came from three nested PCR rounds adapted from ARM-PCR protocols. TCRdb re-called the multiplex PCR reads with MiXCR, one entry per CDR3 protein. This repertoire shows under 150,000 distinct CDR3 sequences, around 60% found once; its top ten account for about 20%. Germline CDR1 reads DFQATT; CDR2 reads SNEGSKA (reference sequence). V dropped 5 bases and J dropped 2 bases, with 16 bases sitting between them. The CDR3 loop spans 14 amino acids. This sample's RNA came from whole unsorted tissue.

The clonotype comes from a man aged 60-69 years with small cell lung cancer. Sequencing used lung tumor tissue. This sequence joins TRBV20-1 and TRBJ2-7; no firm D call. CDR3 in amino acids: CSAPGGRATYEQYF. The CDR3 nucleotides read TGCAGTGCTCCCGGTGGACGGGCAACCTACGAGCAGTACTTC.